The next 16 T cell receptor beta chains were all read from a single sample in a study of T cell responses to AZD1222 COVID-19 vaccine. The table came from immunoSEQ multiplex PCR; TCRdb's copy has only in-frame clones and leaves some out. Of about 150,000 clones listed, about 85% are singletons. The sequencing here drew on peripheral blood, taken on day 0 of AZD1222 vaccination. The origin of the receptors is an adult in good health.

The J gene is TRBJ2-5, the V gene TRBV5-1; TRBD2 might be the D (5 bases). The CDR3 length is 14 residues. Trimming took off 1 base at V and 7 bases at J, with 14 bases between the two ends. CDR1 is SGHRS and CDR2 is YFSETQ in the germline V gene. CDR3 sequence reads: CASSLRTSEGTQYF. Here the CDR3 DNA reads TGCGCCAGCAGCTTGAGAACTTCCGAGGGGACCCAGTACTTC.

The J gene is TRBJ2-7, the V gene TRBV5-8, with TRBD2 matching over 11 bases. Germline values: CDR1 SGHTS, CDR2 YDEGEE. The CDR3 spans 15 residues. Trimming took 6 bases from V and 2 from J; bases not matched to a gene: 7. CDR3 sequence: CASMLAGGRTYEQYF. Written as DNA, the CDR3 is TGTGCCAGCATGCTAGCGGGGGGTCGAACCTACGAGCAGTACTTC.

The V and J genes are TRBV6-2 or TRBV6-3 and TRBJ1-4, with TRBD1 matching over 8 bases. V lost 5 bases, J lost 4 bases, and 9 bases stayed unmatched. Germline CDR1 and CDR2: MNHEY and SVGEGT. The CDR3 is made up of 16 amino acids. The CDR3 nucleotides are TGTGCCAGCAGTCGCCTAGACAGGGGAGTTAATGAAAAACTGTTTTTT. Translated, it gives CASSRLDRGVNEKLFF.

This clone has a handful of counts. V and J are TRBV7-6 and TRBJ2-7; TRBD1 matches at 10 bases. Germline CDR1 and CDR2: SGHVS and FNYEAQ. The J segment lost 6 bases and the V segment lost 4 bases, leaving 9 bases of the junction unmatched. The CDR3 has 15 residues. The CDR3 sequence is CASSSSGTGVGEQYF. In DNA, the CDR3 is TGTGCCAGCAGCTCATCCGGGACAGGGGTGGGCGAGCAGTACTTC.

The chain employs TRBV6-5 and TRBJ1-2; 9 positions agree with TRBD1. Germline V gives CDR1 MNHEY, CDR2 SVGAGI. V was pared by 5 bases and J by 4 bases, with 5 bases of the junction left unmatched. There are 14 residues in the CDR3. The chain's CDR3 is CASSLRTGAYGYTF. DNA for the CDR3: TGTGCCAGCAGTCTCCGGACAGGGGCCTATGGCTACACCTTC.

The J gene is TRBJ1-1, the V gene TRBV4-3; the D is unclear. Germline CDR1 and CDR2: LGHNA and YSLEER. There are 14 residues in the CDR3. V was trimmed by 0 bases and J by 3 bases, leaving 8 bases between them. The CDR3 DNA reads TGCGCCAGCAGCCAAGATTTTGGTGACACTGAAGCTTTCTTT. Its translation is CASSQDFGDTEAFF.

The CDR3 sequence is CASSIAALADTDTQYF. CDR3 in DNA: TGTGCCAGTAGTATAGCCGCCCTAGCGGACACAGATACGCAGTATTTT. This chain connects TRBV19 to TRBJ2-3; TRBD2 matches at 7 bases. Looked up from germline, CDR1 is LNHDA and CDR2 is SQIVND (reference sequence). The CDR3 sequence is 16 residues long. V lost 1 base and J lost 2; bases outside the gene matches: 6.

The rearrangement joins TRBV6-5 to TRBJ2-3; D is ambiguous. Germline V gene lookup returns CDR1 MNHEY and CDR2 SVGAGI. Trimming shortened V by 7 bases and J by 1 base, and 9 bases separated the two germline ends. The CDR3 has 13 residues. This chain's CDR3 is CASIRSGTDTQYF. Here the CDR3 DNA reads TGTGCCAGCATCCGAAGCGGCACAGATACGCAGTATTTT.

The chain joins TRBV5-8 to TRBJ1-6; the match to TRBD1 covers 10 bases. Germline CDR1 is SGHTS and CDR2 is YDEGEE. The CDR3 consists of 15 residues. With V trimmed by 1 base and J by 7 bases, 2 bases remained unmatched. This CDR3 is CASSLSGQGNSPLHF. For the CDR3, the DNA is TGTGCCAGCAGCTTGTCGGGACAGGGGAATTCACCCCTCCACTTT.

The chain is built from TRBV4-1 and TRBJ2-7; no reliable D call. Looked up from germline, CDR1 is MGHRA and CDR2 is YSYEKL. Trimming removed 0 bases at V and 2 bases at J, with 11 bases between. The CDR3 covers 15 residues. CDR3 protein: CASSQDPRTAYEQYF. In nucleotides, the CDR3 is TGCGCCAGCAGCCAAGATCCCAGGACCGCCTACGAGCAGTACTTC.

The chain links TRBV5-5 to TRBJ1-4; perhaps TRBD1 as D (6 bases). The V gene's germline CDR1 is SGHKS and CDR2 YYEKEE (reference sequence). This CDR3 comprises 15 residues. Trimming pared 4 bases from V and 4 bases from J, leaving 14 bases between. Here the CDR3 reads CASSPAAGVNEKLFF. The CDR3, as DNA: TGTGCCAGCAGCCCGGCTGCAGGGGTTAATGAAAAACTGTTTTTT.

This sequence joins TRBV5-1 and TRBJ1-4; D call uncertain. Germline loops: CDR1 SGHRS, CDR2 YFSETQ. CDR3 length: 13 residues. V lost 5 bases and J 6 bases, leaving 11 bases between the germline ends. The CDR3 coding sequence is TGCGCCAGCAGGGTAAATCCGGATGAAAAACTGTTTTTT. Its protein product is CASRVNPDEKLFF.

The CDR3 protein is CAISLGTGSNQPQHF. CDR3 nucleotides: TGTGCCATCAGTCTTGGGACAGGGAGCAATCAGCCCCAGCATTTT. V usage is TRBV10-3 and J usage is TRBJ1-5; 9 nucleotides agree with TRBD1. J gave up 1 base and V 5 bases, and 3 bases lay outside the gene matches. The CDR3 runs 15 residues. Germline V gene sequence: CDR1 ENHRY, CDR2 SYGVKD.

DNA for the CDR3: TGTGCCAGCAGTTACCAAATAACAGGTTGGTCCGCTAGCAATCAGCCCCAGCATTTT. This gives the protein CASSYQITGWSASNQPQHF. The rearrangement links TRBV6-2 or TRBV6-3 to TRBJ1-5; perhaps TRBD1 as D (5 bases). CDR1 MNHEY and CDR2 SVGEGT come from the germline V gene. Trimming stripped 2 bases from V and 0 bases from J, with 20 bases between. CDR3 length: 19 amino acids.

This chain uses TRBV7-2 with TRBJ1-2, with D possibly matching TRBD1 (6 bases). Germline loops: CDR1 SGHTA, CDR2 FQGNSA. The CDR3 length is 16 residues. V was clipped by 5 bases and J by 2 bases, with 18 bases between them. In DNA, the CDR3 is TGTGCCAGCAGCCCCCGGCGGACAGATAAAAACTATGGCTACACCTTC. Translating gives CASSPRRTDKNYGYTF.

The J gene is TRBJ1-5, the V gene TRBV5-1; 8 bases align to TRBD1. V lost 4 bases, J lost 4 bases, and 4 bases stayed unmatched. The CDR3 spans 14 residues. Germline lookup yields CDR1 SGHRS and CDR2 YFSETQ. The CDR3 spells CASSAGQGNQPQHF. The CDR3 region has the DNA TGCGCCAGCAGCGCCGGACAGGGTAATCAGCCCCAGCATTTT.